The 23 T cell receptor beta chains given below trace back to one sample, sequenced in a study of OX40 agonist ivuxolimab in advanced cancers. Method: immunoSEQ multiplex PCR; TCRdb's copy keeps in-frame clones and lacks some. The top ten hold roughly 0.31% of the sample, which has about 99,000 clones, around 90% seen once. The sample in question was CD4+ or CD8+ T cells sorted from blood, obtained in a trial of the OX40 agonist ivuxolimab. These receptors came from an adult with an advanced solid tumor such as melanoma, head and neck, liver or kidney cancer.

This chain links TRBV11-1 with TRBJ2-1; 13 nucleotides match TRBD2. V gave up 5 bases and J gave up 9 bases; unmatched junction bases: 7. Germline lookup yields CDR1 SGHAT and CDR2 FQDESV (reference sequence). The CDR3 contains 15 residues. The CDR3 bases are TGTGCCAGCAGCCTCGGACTAGCGGGAGCGGTTGAGCAGTTCTTC. Translating gives CASSLGLAGAVEQFF. Complete variable domain (other parts from reference TRBV11-1 and TRBJ2-1): EAEVAQSPRYKITEKSQAVAFWCDPISGHATLYWYRQILGQGPELLVQFQDESVVDDSQLPKDRFSAERLKGVDSTLKIQPAELGDSAMYLCASSLGLAGAVEQFFGPGTRLTVL.

The CDR3 loop reads CASSLGNEQFF. The CDR3 DNA follows: TGTGCCAGCAGCTTAGGCAATGAGCAGTTCTTC. V gene TRBV5-6 combines with J gene TRBJ2-1; D gene ambiguous. V was shortened by 2 bases and J by 6 bases, with 3 bases between the two germline ends. In germline, CDR1 is SGHDT, CDR2 YYEEEE. The length of the CDR3 is 11 residues.

This rearrangement joins TRBV7-8 to TRBJ2-7; 9 bases are shared with TRBD2. Germline loops: CDR1 SGHVS, CDR2 FQNEAQ. Trimming took 2 bases from V and 7 from J; bases not matched to a gene: 6. The CDR3 runs to 14 residues. The CDR3 region has the DNA TGTGCCAGCAGCTTAATCCTAGCGGGAAGAGAGCAGTACTTC. Translated: CASSLILAGREQYF.

This chain links TRBV9 with TRBJ2-1; 10 bases map to TRBD1. V was pared by 3 bases and J by 3 bases, with 3 bases of the junction left unmatched. The germline gives CDR1 SGDLS, CDR2 YYNGEE. CDR3 length: 15 residues. The CDR3 protein is CASSGGQGRYNEQFF. CDR3 nucleotide sequence: TGTGCCAGCAGCGGGGGACAGGGGCGCTACAATGAGCAGTTCTTC. Filled out from reference TRBV9 and TRBJ2-1, the complete variable domain reads DSGVTQTPKHLITATGQRVTLRCSPRSGDLSVYWYQQSLDQGLQFLIQYYNGEERAKGNILERFSAQQFPDLHSELNLSSLELGDSALYFCASSGGQGRYNEQFFGPGTRLTVL.

J is TRBJ2-1 and V is TRBV30, with unresolved D. Trimming shortened V by 1 base and J by 2 bases, and 3 bases separated the two germline ends. Germline CDR1 and CDR2: GTSNPN and SVGIG (reference sequence). There are 12 residues in the CDR3. CDR3 in amino acids: CAWSGTYNEQFF. CDR3 coding DNA: TGTGCCTGGAGTGGGACCTACAATGAGCAGTTCTTC.

This sequence joins TRBV7-9 and TRBJ2-2; no clear D gene. Germline CDR1 is SEHNR and CDR2 is FQNEAQ (reference sequence). The CDR3 consists of 15 residues. The V gene lost 3 bases and the J gene lost 0 bases, with 8 bases spanning the gap. The CDR3 DNA sequence: TGTGCCAGCAGCTTTGATTTGACGAACACCGGGGAGCTGTTTTTT. This sequence encodes CASSFDLTNTGELFF.

This sequence joins TRBV18 and TRBJ2-3; D is tentatively TRBD1 or TRBD2 (5 bases each). Trimming shortened V by 1 base and J by 5 bases, and 10 bases separated the two germline ends. This CDR3 has 14 residues. Germline-derived CDR1 and CDR2 are KGHSH and LQKENI. Here the CDR3 reads CASSPRGSQDTQYF. CDR3 coding DNA: TGTGCCAGCTCACCACGGGGGAGCCAAGATACGCAGTATTTT. Drawing the rest from reference TRBV18 and TRBJ2-3, the complete variable domain is NAGVMQNPRHLVRRRGQEARLRCSPMKGHSHVYWYRQLPEEGLKFMVYLQKENIIDESGMPKERFSAEFPKEGPSILRIQQVVRGDSAAYFCASSPRGSQDTQYFGPGTRLTVL.

V usage is TRBV9 and J usage is TRBJ2-1, with TRBD2 matching 7 bases. The CDR3 runs 15 residues. V trimming: 2 bases; J trimming: 5 bases; junction bases outside the gene matches: 7. Germline CDR1 SGDLS, CDR2 YYNGEE. DNA for the CDR3: TGTGCCAGCAGCGTCCGGGGCCGGGGGGACAATGAGCAGTTCTTC. It is translated as CASSVRGRGDNEQFF.

The chain uses TRBV4-3 and TRBJ2-7; TRBD2 agrees at 9 bases. The CDR3 spans 15 residues. CDR1 and CDR2 from the germline V gene are LGHNA and YSLEER. With 1 base clipped from V and 4 bases from J, the junction kept 5 bases outside the gene matches. CDR3 region: CASSQVAAGGYEQYF. CDR3 nucleotide sequence: TGCGCCAGCAGCCAAGTCGCCGCGGGAGGGTACGAGCAGTACTTC.

The genes are TRBV7-9 and TRBJ2-1; the D gene is possibly TRBD2 (7 bases). The CDR3 contains 12 residues. Germline lookup yields CDR1 SEHNR and CDR2 FQNEAQ (reference sequence). Trimming left V 3 bases short and J 12 bases short, with 12 bases between. The chain's CDR3 is CASSFGGLVQFF. As DNA, the CDR3 is TGTGCCAGCAGCTTCGGGGGGCTGGTGCAGTTCTTC.

The chain employs TRBV15 and TRBJ2-4; no firm D call. Trimming removed 1 base at V and 1 base at J, with 8 bases between. This CDR3 is built from 15 residues. Germline values: CDR1 LNHNV, CDR2 YYDKDF (reference sequence). CDR3: CATSRGRQAKNIQYF. In DNA form, the CDR3 reads TGTGCCACCAGCAGAGGACGGCAGGCCAAAAACATTCAGTACTTC.

The CDR3 sequence: CAISRTGPGDNEQFF. For the CDR3, the DNA is TGTGCCATCAGCCGGACAGGCCCAGGGGACAATGAGCAGTTCTTC. V and J are TRBV10-3 and TRBJ2-1; 7 bases align to TRBD1. Trimming at V came to 6 bases and at J to 5 bases, leaving 10 bases not matched to a gene. The CDR3 is made up of 15 amino acids. Looked up from germline, CDR1 is ENHRY and CDR2 is SYGVKD.

The chain employs TRBV27 and TRBJ2-1; D call uncertain. The CDR3 has 16 residues. The germline CDR1 and CDR2 sequences are MNHEY and SMNVEV (reference sequence). V was pared by 6 bases and J by 3 bases, with 18 bases between. CDR3 nucleotides: TGTGCCAGCAGCTCGTCCCGGACGCCGTTCTACAATGAGCAGTTCTTC. It yields the protein CASSSSRTPFYNEQFF.

The chain recombines TRBV19 with TRBJ2-3; D gene uncertain. The CDR3 is 16 amino acids. V shed 6 bases and J shed 2 bases, with 18 bases lying between them. CDR1 and CDR2 from the germline V gene are LNHDA and SQIVND (reference sequence). The CDR3 sequence: CASSLGPLIATDTQYF. CDR3 DNA sequence: TGTGCCAGTAGCCTGGGCCCATTGATCGCCACAGATACGCAGTATTTT.

This chain uses TRBV28 with TRBJ1-2; D is perhaps TRBD1 (5 bases). The ends were cut back, 7 bases at V and 8 bases at J, with 17 bases in the middle. CDR1 and CDR2 (germline): MDHEN, SYDVKM. This CDR3 comprises 13 residues. Here the CDR3 reads CASKGFPVSGYTF. The DNA of the CDR3 is TGTGCCAGCAAGGGGTTCCCGGTGAGCGGCTACACCTTC.

The rearrangement uses TRBV5-4 and TRBJ2-1; 12 bases match TRBD2. CDR1 SGHNT and CDR2 YYREEE come from the germline V gene (reference sequence). The CDR3 is 15 amino acids. V was pared by 2 bases and J by 7 bases, with 4 bases of the junction left unmatched. The CDR3 region has the DNA TGTGCCAGCAGCTTCCGACTAGCGGGAGTTAATGAGCAGTTCTTC. This codes for CASSFRLAGVNEQFF.

This clone was detected a few times. This chain connects TRBV6-6 to TRBJ1-3; tentatively, D is TRBD1 (6 bases). CDR1 is MNHNY, CDR2 SVGAGI, per germline (reference sequence). Trimming pared 8 bases from V and 3 bases from J, leaving 20 bases between. The CDR3 contains 16 residues. The CDR3: CASGATGPIDGNTIYF. In DNA form, the CDR3 reads TGTGCCAGCGGAGCTACAGGGCCGATCGATGGAAACACCATATATTTT.

This chain uses TRBV5-4 with TRBJ2-7, with 9 bases lining up with TRBD1. The CDR3 has 16 residues. Germline V gene lookup returns CDR1 SGHNT and CDR2 YYREEE (reference sequence). V lost 5 bases and J lost 3; bases outside the gene matches: 12. CDR3 DNA: TGTGCCAGCAGAAACACAGGGGGCTCATTCAGCTACGAGCAGTACTTC. It specifies CASRNTGGSFSYEQYF.

The V call is TRBV5-6, the J call TRBJ2-3, with D perhaps given as TRBD1 or TRBD2 (5 bases each). The germline V gene encodes CDR1 SGHDT and CDR2 YYEEEE. This CDR3 has 14 amino acids. V shed 3 bases and J shed 0 bases, with 8 bases lying between them. This CDR3 reads CASSWGISTDTQYF. The DNA for the CDR3 is TGTGCCAGCAGCTGGGGGATCAGCACAGATACGCAGTATTTT.

V usage is TRBV9 and J usage is TRBJ2-1; the match to TRBD2 covers 11 bases. The CDR3 is made up of 16 amino acids. Germline V gene sequence: CDR1 SGDLS, CDR2 YYNGEE. J was trimmed by 4 bases and V by 0 bases; bases with no gene match: 3. Here the CDR3 reads CASSVGLAGGYNEQFF. CDR3 DNA: TGTGCCAGCAGCGTAGGTCTAGCGGGGGGATACAATGAGCAGTTCTTC.

Concerning this clone: Other DNA sequences in the same sample also yield this CDR3. The chain couples TRBV4-2 to TRBJ2-1, with 11 bases matching TRBD2. CDR3 size: 17 residues. Germline trimming cut 1 base from V and 0 bases from J; bases unmatched to any gene: 2. From germline, CDR1 is LGHNA and CDR2 YNFKEQ. CDR3 sequence (DNA): TGTGCCAGCAGCCAAGGTACTAGCGGGAGCTCCTACAATGAGCAGTTCTTC. Residues: CASSQGTSGSSYNEQFF.

V usage is TRBV10-3 and J usage is TRBJ2-1; D may be TRBD1 or TRBD2 (5 bases each). The germline gives CDR1 ENHRY, CDR2 SYGVKD. Trimming stripped 8 bases from V and 0 bases from J, with 17 bases between. The CDR3 sequence is 16 residues long. CDR3 sequence reads: CAIAPSWGSSYNEQFF. The CDR3 bases are TGTGCCATCGCCCCATCTTGGGGGAGCTCCTACAATGAGCAGTTCTTC.

A few counts support this clone. CDR3 loop: CASILTSGRLDTQYF. CDR3 sequence (DNA): TGTGCCAGCATTTTGACTAGCGGGAGACTTGATACGCAGTATTTT. The chain is built from TRBV6-1 and TRBJ2-3; TRBD2 agrees at 12 bases. V lost 7 bases, J lost 6 bases, and 8 bases stayed unmatched. Germline V gives CDR1 MNHNS, CDR2 SASEGT. CDR3 length equals 15 residues.